The entry below describes one T cell receptor beta chain. TCRdb's table, derived via immunoSEQ multiplex PCR, lists solely in-frame clones and lacks some. In the table there are approximately 150,000 clones, roughly nine tenths of which are singletons. The data were obtained in a study of T cell responses to AZD1222 COVID-19 vaccine. Trimming pared 6 bases from V and 2 bases from J, leaving 8 bases between. The CDR3 extends over 14 amino acids. CDR1 and CDR2 (germline): LGHDT, YNNKEL (reference sequence). Material: peripheral blood, obtained 28 days after the second AZD1222 dose. The gene calls are TRBV3-1 (or the pseudogene TRBV3-2) and TRBJ2-6, with D uncertain. The sequence was obtained from an adult who received the AZD1222 COVID-19 vaccine. The CDR3, as DNA: TGTGCCAGCAGTCCGTGGACTGGGGCCAACGTCCTGACTTTC. Its protein is CASSPWTGANVLTF.